The 25 T cell receptor beta chains reported below all come from one sample, sequenced in a study of blood T cell repertoires in COVID-19. TCRdb keeps only in-frame clones here, not all; method: immunoSEQ multiplex PCR. The sample has some 350,000 clones, around nine tenths seen once; the top ten hold roughly 3.1%. Source material: peripheral blood. All receptors come from a human donor in a cohort sampled during active COVID-19.

This rearrangement joins TRBV30 to TRBJ2-1, with a possible D match to TRBD2 (5 bases). The length of the CDR3 is 13 residues. The V gene lost 3 bases and the J gene lost 8 bases, with 14 bases spanning the gap. From germline, CDR1 is GTSNPN and CDR2 SVGIG (reference sequence). CDR3 amino acids: CAWRFLAWDEQFF. The CDR3 region has the DNA TGTGCCTGGAGATTTCTAGCTTGGGATGAGCAGTTCTTC.

The chain employs TRBV19 and TRBJ1-2; D call uncertain. Germline CDR1 and CDR2: LNHDA and SQIVND (reference sequence). The ends were cut back, 3 bases at V and 3 bases at J, with 11 bases in the middle. The CDR3 is 14 residues long. The CDR3 sequence: CASSMRQRDYGYTF. The CDR3 nucleotides are TGTGCCAGTAGTATGCGTCAGCGTGACTATGGCTACACCTTC.

Here the CDR3 reads CATSRDRRTSEHTDTQYF. CDR3 nucleotide sequence: TGTGCCACCAGCAGAGATCGCCGGACTAGCGAGCACACAGATACGCAGTATTTT. The chain links TRBV15 to TRBJ2-3, with 9 bases fitting TRBD2. The CDR3 contains 18 residues. J was trimmed by 2 bases and V by 0 bases; bases with no gene match: 9. The germline V gene has CDR1 LNHNV and CDR2 YYDKDF (reference sequence).

The CDR3 DNA reads TGTGCCTGGACAGGGGCTATCGAAGCTTTCTTT. As protein: CAWTGAIEAFF. The chain links TRBV30 to TRBJ1-1; tentative D call: TRBD1 (6 bases). Trimming pared 4 bases from V and 8 bases from J, leaving 11 bases between. The CDR3 runs 11 residues. The germline CDR1 and CDR2 sequences are GTSNPN and SVGIG (reference sequence). The full variable domain, in which reference TRBV30 and TRBJ1-1 provide the parts outside the CDR3, is SQTIHQWPATLVQPVGSPLSLECTVEGTSNPNLYWYRQAAGRGLQLLFYSVGIGQISSEVPQNLSASRPQDRQFILSSKKLLLSDSGFYLCAWTGAIEAFFGQGTRLTVV.

The chain combines TRBV2 with TRBJ2-5; 10 bases fit TRBD2. Germline V gives CDR1 SNHLY, CDR2 FYNNEI. The length of the CDR3 is 15 residues. V lost 4 bases to trimming and J lost 5 bases; unmatched junction nucleotides: 7. This chain's CDR3 is CASSGAGGPWETQYF. The CDR3 region has the DNA TGTGCCAGCAGTGGAGCGGGAGGGCCCTGGGAGACCCAGTACTTC. The full variable domain, its missing parts supplied by reference TRBV2 and TRBJ2-5, is EPEVTQTPSHQVTQMGQEVILRCVPISNHLYFYWYRQILGQKVEFLVSFYNNEISEKSEIFDDQFSVERPDGSNFTLKIRSTKLEDSAMYFCASSGAGGPWETQYFGPGTRLLVL.

The J gene is TRBJ1-6, the V gene TRBV30; D call uncertain. Germline values: CDR1 GTSNPN, CDR2 SVGIG (reference sequence). V lost 4 bases and J lost 6, with 10 bases in between. CDR3 length: 13 amino acids. The CDR3 spells CAWTRHSNSPLHF. CDR3 DNA: TGTGCCTGGACCAGACATAGTAATTCACCCCTCCACTTT.

This clone was seen a single time. The J gene is TRBJ2-7, the V gene TRBV27, with TRBD2 identical over 8 bases. Germline loops: CDR1 MNHEY, CDR2 SMNVEV (reference sequence). The CDR3 consists of 14 residues. V gave up 4 bases and J gave up 6 bases; unmatched junction bases: 8. The CDR3 loop is CASSSRGGPREQYF. CDR3 bases: TGTGCCAGCAGTTCCCGCGGGGGGCCTCGCGAGCAGTACTTC.

The chain uses TRBV19 and TRBJ1-6, with D possibly matching TRBD1 (6 bases). Trimming shortened V by 7 bases and J by 8 bases, and 12 bases separated the two germline ends. The CDR3 sequence is 13 residues long. The germline CDR1 and CDR2 sequences are LNHDA and SQIVND (reference sequence). The DNA for the CDR3 is TGTGCCAGTACCACAGGGTACGATTCACCCCTCCACTTT. Its translation: CASTTGYDSPLHF.

This chain joins TRBV5-4 and TRBJ1-6; the match to TRBD1 covers 7 bases. The length of the CDR3 is 14 residues. V shed 7 bases and J 5 bases; nucleotides not matched to a gene: 6. CDR1 is SGHNT and CDR2 is YYREEE in the germline V gene (reference sequence). The CDR3 region has the DNA TGTGCCAGCGGCCGGGACAGCAATAATTCACCCCTCCACTTT. Translated: CASGRDSNNSPLHF. The full variable domain, with the rest looked up from reference TRBV5-4 and TRBJ1-6, is ETGVTQSPTHLIKTRGQQVTLRCSSQSGHNTVSWYQQALGQGPQFIFQYYREEENGRGNFPPRFSGLQFPNYSSELNVNALELDDSALYLCASGRDSNNSPLHFGNGTRLTVT.

The chain couples TRBV5-1 to TRBJ2-2; D might be TRBD2 (6 bases). Germline CDR1 is SGHRS and CDR2 is YFSETQ. V gave up 0 bases and J gave up 3 bases, with 12 bases separating them. This CDR3 has 16 amino acids. The CDR3 reads CASSLAVGRYTGELFF. CDR3 nucleotides: TGCGCCAGCAGCTTGGCGGTCGGGAGATACACCGGGGAGCTGTTTTTT.

The CDR3 DNA reads as TGTGCCAGTAGTATAGACCTCCAGGGAATTAATCAGCCCCAGCATTTT. Protein sequence: CASSIDLQGINQPQHF. The V and J genes are TRBV19 and TRBJ1-5; a possible D gene is TRBD1 (5 bases). The V and J ends lost 0 bases and 4 bases respectively, with 13 bases between them. Germline V CDR1 and CDR2: LNHDA, SQIVND (reference sequence). This CDR3 comprises 16 residues.

The V call is TRBV9, the J call TRBJ2-3; D might be TRBD2 (6 bases). V was cut by 0 bases and J by 1 base, with 6 bases left in between. This CDR3 contains 14 residues. CDR1 is SGDLS, CDR2 YYNGEE, per germline. This CDR3 reads CASSVASGTDTQYF. In DNA form, the CDR3 reads TGTGCCAGCAGCGTAGCTAGCGGCACAGATACGCAGTATTTT.

The rearrangement joins TRBV5-4 to TRBJ2-3; the match to TRBD2 covers 10 bases. The J segment lost 3 bases and the V segment lost 4 bases, leaving 8 bases of the junction unmatched. CDR3 length equals 16 residues. Germline CDR1 and CDR2: SGHNT and YYREEE (reference sequence). The CDR3 reads CASSPSSGSPTDTQYF. The CDR3 nucleotides read TGTGCCAGCAGCCCTTCTAGCGGGAGCCCGACAGATACGCAGTATTTT.

The chain links TRBV5-1 to TRBJ2-1, with D uncertain. The V and J ends lost 0 bases and 9 bases respectively, with 7 bases between them. Germline V gene sequence: CDR1 SGHRS, CDR2 YFSETQ. There are 12 residues in the CDR3. The CDR3 spells CASSLGAFEQFF. Here the CDR3 DNA reads TGCGCCAGCAGCTTGGGGGCCTTTGAGCAGTTCTTC.

The chain is built from TRBV6-6 and TRBJ1-1; D ambiguous. V lost 6 bases, J lost 3 bases, and 14 bases lay in between. Germline V gene data show CDR1 as MNHNY and CDR2 as SVGAGI (reference sequence). There are 14 residues in the CDR3. The CDR3 loop is CASSTDWRYTEAFF. CDR3 nucleotide sequence: TGTGCCAGCAGCACGGATTGGCGGTACACTGAAGCTTTCTTT.

The chain links TRBV12-3 or TRBV12-4 to TRBJ2-7, with 7 positions matching TRBD1. The CDR3 is made up of 12 amino acids. V was pared by 6 bases and J by 9 bases, with 8 bases of the junction left unmatched. CDR3 bases: TGTGCCAGCAGCCCAAGGGGGCAGGGGCAGTACTTC. Its translation is CASSPRGQGQYF.

The chain has TRBV28 and TRBJ2-5; D remains unclear. This CDR3 spans 14 amino acids. Germline V gives CDR1 MDHEN, CDR2 SYDVKM. The DNA for the CDR3 is TGTGCTACAAGAGCGAGGCGCGGTCTGGGGACCCAGTACTTC. This codes for CATRARRGLGTQYF.

The CDR3 is CASSVATDFSYNEQFF. DNA for the CDR3: TGTGCCAGCAGCGTGGCAACAGATTTCTCCTACAATGAGCAGTTCTTC. This chain links TRBV9 with TRBJ2-1, with D hard to call. Per the germline V gene, CDR1 is SGDLS and CDR2 is YYNGEE. The CDR3 is 16 residues long. With 2 bases removed from V and 0 bases from J, the gap between germline ends came to 12 bases.

This rearrangement joins TRBV28 to TRBJ1-6; D uncertain. Germline CDR1 is MDHEN and CDR2 is SYDVKM. Trimming shortened V by 4 bases and J by 7 bases, and 17 bases separated the two germline ends. The CDR3 runs to 16 residues. The CDR3 protein is CASSSPWGRENSPLHF. CDR3 sequence (DNA): TGTGCCAGCAGTTCTCCCTGGGGAAGGGAGAATTCACCCCTCCACTTT.

The chain carries TRBV7-2 and TRBJ2-7, with TRBD1 as a possible D gene (6 bases). V lost 1 base and J lost 4, with 14 bases in between. This CDR3 spans 15 amino acids. The germline V gene has CDR1 SGHTA and CDR2 FQGNSA. The CDR3 nucleotides are TGTGCCAGCAGCTTAGGCGGCAGCCAGGGGTACGAGCAGTACTTC. This gives the protein CASSLGGSQGYEQYF.

The chain combines TRBV6-6 with TRBJ2-1; D possibly corresponds to TRBD1 (5 bases). Germline V gene data show CDR1 as MNHNY and CDR2 as SVGAGI (reference sequence). Trimming pared 6 bases from V and 4 bases from J, leaving 10 bases between. The CDR3 consists of 13 residues. The CDR3 sequence is CASRENRYNEQFF. In DNA, the CDR3 is TGTGCCAGCAGGGAAAACAGGTACAATGAGCAGTTCTTC.

The chain employs TRBV5-6 and TRBJ2-7, with D unclear. The length of the CDR3 is 14 residues. Germline values: CDR1 SGHDT, CDR2 YYEEEE. V lost 2 bases, J lost 1 base, and 10 bases lay in between. The CDR3 here is CASSLWQNSYEQYF. CDR3 nucleotide sequence: TGTGCCAGCAGCTTATGGCAGAATTCCTACGAGCAGTACTTC.

This chain uses TRBV7-9 with TRBJ2-3; a possible D gene is TRBD1 (6 bases). The germline V gene encodes CDR1 SEHNR and CDR2 FQNEAQ (reference sequence). Between the trimmed V and J ends, which lost 1 base and 2 bases, there was a span of 10 bases. CDR3 length: 15 residues. The CDR3 DNA sequence: TGTGCCAGCAGCTTAGGTATGGGACACACAGATACGCAGTATTTT. Translation: CASSLGMGHTDTQYF.

This sequence joins TRBV9 and TRBJ2-3, with a tentative D call TRBD1 (6 bases). This CDR3 region has 17 residues. The V gene's germline CDR1 is SGDLS and CDR2 YYNGEE. Trimming took off 3 bases at V and 2 bases at J, with 19 bases between the two ends. This chain's CDR3 is CASSEQPGTTDTDTQYF. The CDR3 DNA sequence: TGTGCCAGCAGCGAACAGCCCGGGACAACTGACACAGATACGCAGTATTTT.

This chain connects TRBV4-1 to TRBJ2-3; possible D gene TRBD2, 5 bases. Looked up from germline, CDR1 is MGHRA and CDR2 is YSYEKL. This CDR3 contains 16 residues. V gave up 0 bases and J gave up 1 base, with 11 bases separating them. Here the CDR3 DNA reads TGCGCCAGCAGCCAAGAAGCGGCCCCCGGCACAGATACGCAGTATTTT. Translating it yields CASSQEAAPGTDTQYF.